One T cell receptor beta chain is described in this entry. Antigen unknown. The data were taken from a study of beta chain features in type 1 diabetes. Reverse transcription of all isolated RNA meant that expressed TCRB transcripts were sequenced. The read count averaged approximately 4 million across naive, central memory and regulatory T cell samples. The data were produced by immunoSEQ multiplex PCR, yet TCRdb's version contains in-frame clones alone and is incomplete. Of around 400,000 clones listed, roughly an eighth are singletons. Each population that was sorted was more than 98% pure. Study-level findings and limits: Type 1 diabetes patients had moderately but significantly shorter TCRB CDR3s in all four CD4+ subsets. Type 1 diabetes patients had VDJ junctions that carried fewer insertions and more deletions.

The sequenced sample was naive CD4+ T cells from blood. The clonotype comes from a man younger than 30 in good health.

CDR3 region: CASSGPGTRGYEQFF. CDR3 coding DNA: TGTGCCAGCAGCGGTCCCGGGACTAGAGGCTATGAGCAGTTCTTC. V and J are TRBV9 and TRBJ2-1, with 8 bases that match TRBD2. Trimming took 3 bases from V and 8 from J; bases not matched to a gene: 10. The CDR3 is made up of 15 amino acids. Germline CDR1 and CDR2: SGDLS and YYNGEE.